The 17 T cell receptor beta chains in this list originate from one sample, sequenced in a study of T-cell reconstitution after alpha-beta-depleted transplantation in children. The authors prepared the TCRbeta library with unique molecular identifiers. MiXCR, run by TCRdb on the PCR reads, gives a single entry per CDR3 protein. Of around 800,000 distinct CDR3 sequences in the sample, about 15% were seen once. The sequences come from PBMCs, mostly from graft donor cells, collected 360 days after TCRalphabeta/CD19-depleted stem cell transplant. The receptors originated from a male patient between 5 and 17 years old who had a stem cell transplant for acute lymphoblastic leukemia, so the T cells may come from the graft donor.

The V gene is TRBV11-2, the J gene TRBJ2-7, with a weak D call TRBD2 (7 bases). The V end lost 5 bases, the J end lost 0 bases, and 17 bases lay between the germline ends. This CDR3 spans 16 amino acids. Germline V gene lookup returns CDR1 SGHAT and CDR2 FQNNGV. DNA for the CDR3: TGTGCCAGCAGCCGCTACCGGGGGGCCCTCTCCTACGAGCAGTACTTC. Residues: CASSRYRGALSYEQYF. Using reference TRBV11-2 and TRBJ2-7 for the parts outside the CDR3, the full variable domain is EAGVAQSPRYKIIEKRQSVAFWCNPISGHATLYWYQQILGQGPKLLIQFQNNGVVDDSQLPKDRFSAERLKGVDSTLKIQPAKLEDSAVYLCASSRYRGALSYEQYFGPGTRLTVT.

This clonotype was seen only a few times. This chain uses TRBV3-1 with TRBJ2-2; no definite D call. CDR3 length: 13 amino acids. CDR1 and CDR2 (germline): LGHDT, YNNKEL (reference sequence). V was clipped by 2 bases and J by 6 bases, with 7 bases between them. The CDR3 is CASSQLSPGELFF. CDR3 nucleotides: TGTGCCAGCAGCCAACTTAGCCCCGGGGAGCTGTTTTTT.

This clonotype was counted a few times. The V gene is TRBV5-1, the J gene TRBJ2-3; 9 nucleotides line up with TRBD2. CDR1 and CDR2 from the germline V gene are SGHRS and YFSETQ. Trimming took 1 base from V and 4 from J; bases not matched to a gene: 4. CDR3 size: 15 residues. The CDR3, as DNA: TGCGCCAGCAGCTTGATAGCGGGAGTACCAGATACGCAGTATTTT. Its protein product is CASSLIAGVPDTQYF.

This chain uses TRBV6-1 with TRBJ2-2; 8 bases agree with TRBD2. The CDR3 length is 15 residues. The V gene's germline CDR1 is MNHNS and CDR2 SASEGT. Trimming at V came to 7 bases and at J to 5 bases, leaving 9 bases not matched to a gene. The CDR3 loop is CASKQAGEGTGELFF. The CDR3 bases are TGTGCCAGCAAACAAGCGGGGGAGGGGACCGGGGAGCTGTTTTTT.

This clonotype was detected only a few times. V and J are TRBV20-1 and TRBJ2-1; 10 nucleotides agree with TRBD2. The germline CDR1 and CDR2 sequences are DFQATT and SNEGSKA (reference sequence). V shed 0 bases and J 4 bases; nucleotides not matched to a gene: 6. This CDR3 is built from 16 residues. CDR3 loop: CSARDRASGSYNEQFF. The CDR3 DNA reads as TGCAGTGCTAGAGATCGGGCTAGCGGGAGTTACAATGAGCAGTTCTTC.

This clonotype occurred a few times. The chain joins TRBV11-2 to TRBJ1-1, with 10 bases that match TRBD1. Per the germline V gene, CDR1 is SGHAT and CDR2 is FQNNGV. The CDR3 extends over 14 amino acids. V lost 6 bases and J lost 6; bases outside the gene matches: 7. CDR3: CASRRQGATPEAFF. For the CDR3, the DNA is TGTGCCAGCAGACGACAGGGGGCGACCCCTGAAGCTTTCTTT.

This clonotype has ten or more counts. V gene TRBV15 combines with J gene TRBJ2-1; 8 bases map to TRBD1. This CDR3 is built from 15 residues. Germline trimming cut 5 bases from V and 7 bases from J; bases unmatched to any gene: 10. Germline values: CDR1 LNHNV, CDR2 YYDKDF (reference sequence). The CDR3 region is CATSVDRGSRNEQFF. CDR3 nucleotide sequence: TGTGCCACCAGCGTTGACAGGGGAAGTCGGAATGAGCAGTTCTTC.

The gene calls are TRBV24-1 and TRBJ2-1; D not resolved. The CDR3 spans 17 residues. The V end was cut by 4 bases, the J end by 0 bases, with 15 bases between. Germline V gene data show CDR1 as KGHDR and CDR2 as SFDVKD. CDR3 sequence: CATSDARFTSSYNEQFF. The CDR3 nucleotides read TGTGCCACCAGTGACGCGCGATTCACGAGCTCCTACAATGAGCAGTTCTTC.

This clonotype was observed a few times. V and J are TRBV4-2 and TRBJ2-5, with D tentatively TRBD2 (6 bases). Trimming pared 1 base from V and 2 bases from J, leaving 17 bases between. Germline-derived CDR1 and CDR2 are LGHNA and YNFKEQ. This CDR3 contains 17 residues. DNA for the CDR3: TGTGCCAGCAGCCAAGGAGATCAGGCGGGGATACAAGAGACCCAGTACTTC. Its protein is CASSQGDQAGIQETQYF.

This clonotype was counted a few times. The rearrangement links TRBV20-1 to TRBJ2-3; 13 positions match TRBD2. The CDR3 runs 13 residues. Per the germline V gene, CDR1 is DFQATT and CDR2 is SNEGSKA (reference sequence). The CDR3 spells CRTGTSGEDTQYF. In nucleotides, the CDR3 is TGCAGAACCGGGACTAGCGGGGAGGATACGCAGTATTTT.

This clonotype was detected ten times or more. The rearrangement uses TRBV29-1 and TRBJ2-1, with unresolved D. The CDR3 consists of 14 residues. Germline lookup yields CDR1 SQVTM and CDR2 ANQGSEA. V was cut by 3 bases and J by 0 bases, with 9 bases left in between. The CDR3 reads CSVEFPSSYNEQFF. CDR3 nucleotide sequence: TGCAGCGTTGAGTTCCCGAGCTCCTACAATGAGCAGTTCTTC.

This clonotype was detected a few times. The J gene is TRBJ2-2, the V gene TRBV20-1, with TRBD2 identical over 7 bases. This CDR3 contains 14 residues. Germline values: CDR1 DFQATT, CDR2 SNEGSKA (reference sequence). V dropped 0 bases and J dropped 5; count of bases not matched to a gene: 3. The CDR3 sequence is CSARDLAATGELFF. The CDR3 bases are TGCAGTGCTAGAGACCTAGCGGCGACCGGGGAGCTGTTTTTT.

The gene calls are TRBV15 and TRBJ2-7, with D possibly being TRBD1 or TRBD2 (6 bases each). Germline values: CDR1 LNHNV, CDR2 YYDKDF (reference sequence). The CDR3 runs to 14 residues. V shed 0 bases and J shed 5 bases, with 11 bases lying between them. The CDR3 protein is CATSRDRGADEQYF. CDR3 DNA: TGTGCCACCAGCAGAGATAGGGGGGCAGACGAGCAGTACTTC.

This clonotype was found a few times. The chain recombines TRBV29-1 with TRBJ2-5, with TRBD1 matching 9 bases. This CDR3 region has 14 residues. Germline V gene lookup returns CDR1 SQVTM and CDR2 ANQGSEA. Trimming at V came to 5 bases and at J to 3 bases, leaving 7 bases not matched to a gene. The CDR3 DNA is TGCAGCGTTACTCGGACAGGGGTAGAAGAGACCCAGTACTTC. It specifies CSVTRTGVEETQYF.

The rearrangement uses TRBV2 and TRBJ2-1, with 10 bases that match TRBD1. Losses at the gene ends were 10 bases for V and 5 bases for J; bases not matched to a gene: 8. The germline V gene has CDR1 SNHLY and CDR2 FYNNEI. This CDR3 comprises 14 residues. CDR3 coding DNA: TGTGCCACTGACAGGGGGCTTACTGACAATGAGCAGTTCTTC. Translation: CATDRGLTDNEQFF.

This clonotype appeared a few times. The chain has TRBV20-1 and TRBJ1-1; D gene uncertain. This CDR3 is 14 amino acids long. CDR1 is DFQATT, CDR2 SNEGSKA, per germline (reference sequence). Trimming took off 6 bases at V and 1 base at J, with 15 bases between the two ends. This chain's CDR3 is CSASRGARNTEAFF. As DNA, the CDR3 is TGCAGTGCCTCCCGAGGAGCCCGGAACACTGAAGCTTTCTTT.

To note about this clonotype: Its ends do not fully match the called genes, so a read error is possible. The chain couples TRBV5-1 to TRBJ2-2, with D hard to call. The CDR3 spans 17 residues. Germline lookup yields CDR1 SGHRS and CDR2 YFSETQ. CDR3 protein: CASSLAWPGQNAGELFF. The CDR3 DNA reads TGCGCCAGCAGCTTGGCCTGGCCCGGCCAGAACGCCGGGGAGCTGTTTTTT.